One and the same sample provided the 25 T cell receptor beta chains below, sequenced in a study of blood T cell repertoires in COVID-19. TCRdb keeps only in-frame clones here, not all; method: immunoSEQ multiplex PCR. Counted here are under 250,000 clones, roughly 85% occurring once; the ten biggest clones make up approximately 9.6%. Material for sequencing was PBMCs or T cells enriched from blood (not recorded which). Receptors originate from a woman in her forties or fifties with acute COVID-19.

The CDR3 is CAWSVLPGGYTGELFF. CDR3 bases: TGTGCCTGGAGTGTACTTCCGGGGGGCTATACCGGGGAGCTGTTTTTT. The chain couples TRBV30 to TRBJ2-2, with D tentatively TRBD2 (7 bases). Germline V lookup: CDR1 GTSNPN, CDR2 SVGIG (reference sequence). The ends were cut back, 0 bases at V and 5 bases at J, with 16 bases in the middle. This CDR3 has 16 residues.

The genes are TRBV4-1 and TRBJ2-7; D might be TRBD1 (6 bases). Trimming stripped 3 bases from V and 3 bases from J, with 12 bases between. The length of the CDR3 is 14 residues. Germline values: CDR1 MGHRA, CDR2 YSYEKL. The CDR3 DNA follows: TGCGCCAGCAGCCACCCGGGACACGTCTACGAGCAGTACTTC. It translates to CASSHPGHVYEQYF.

The chain couples TRBV5-1 to TRBJ1-4; D unclear. Germline V gene sequence: CDR1 SGHRS, CDR2 YFSETQ. The V and J ends lost 5 bases and 6 bases respectively, with 17 bases between them. The CDR3 has 15 amino acids. The CDR3 loop is CASSPDPSGDEKLFF. In DNA form, the CDR3 reads TGCGCCAGCAGTCCAGACCCATCCGGGGATGAAAAACTGTTTTTT.

The chain has TRBV20-1 and TRBJ2-7; 11 positions match TRBD2. Germline values: CDR1 DFQATT, CDR2 SNEGSKA (reference sequence). The CDR3 is made up of 16 amino acids. Germline trimming cut 3 bases from V and 2 bases from J; bases unmatched to any gene: 9. In DNA form, the CDR3 reads TGCAGTGCTAGTCTTCCGACTAGCGGGGTAACCTACGAGCAGTACTTC. Protein: CSASLPTSGVTYEQYF.

The V gene is TRBV6-5, the J gene TRBJ2-3; 8 bases map to TRBD2. V lost 5 bases to trimming and J lost 4 bases; unmatched junction nucleotides: 8. The CDR3 length is 15 residues. The germline gives CDR1 MNHEY, CDR2 SVGAGI. The CDR3, as DNA: TGTGCCAGCAGTCTTCAGCGGGGGATTGCAGATACGCAGTATTTT. Protein: CASSLQRGIADTQYF.

The chain couples TRBV5-4 to TRBJ1-2; no reliable D call. Trimming took 4 bases from V and 2 from J, leaving 21 bases between them. Germline-derived CDR1 and CDR2 are SGHNT and YYREEE (reference sequence). The CDR3 consists of 17 residues. CDR3 loop: CASSPPPPGFGNYGYTF. CDR3 sequence (DNA): TGTGCCAGCAGCCCCCCCCCTCCTGGATTCGGGAACTATGGCTACACCTTC.

The chain links TRBV7-6 to TRBJ1-3; TRBD1 matches 9 bases. CDR1 SGHVS and CDR2 FNYEAQ come from the germline V gene. V lost 4 bases, J lost 8 bases, and 9 bases stayed unmatched. This CDR3 is 15 amino acids long. Written as DNA, the CDR3 is TGTGCCAGCAGCTCGGGACAGGGAAACGGTGACACCATATATTTT. Residues: CASSSGQGNGDTIYF.

V and J are TRBV18 and TRBJ1-1; TRBD1 is a possible D gene (5 bases). The V gene's germline CDR1 is KGHSH and CDR2 LQKENI. V was trimmed by 0 bases and J by 1 base, leaving 12 bases between them. The CDR3 runs to 16 residues. CDR3 residues: CASSPPLGQGNTEAFF. In DNA, the CDR3 is TGTGCCAGCTCACCACCGTTGGGGCAAGGGAACACTGAAGCTTTCTTT.

V usage is TRBV7-2 and J usage is TRBJ1-2, with D perhaps TRBD1 (5 bases). Trimming left V 1 base short and J 5 bases short, with 8 bases between. Germline CDR1 is SGHTA and CDR2 is FQGNSA. There are 13 residues in the CDR3. In DNA, the CDR3 is TGTGCCAGCAGCTTAGGGGCAGGGTATGGCTACACCTTC. Protein product: CASSLGAGYGYTF.

The chain is built from TRBV19 and TRBJ1-5; D may be TRBD1 (6 bases). Trimming pared 7 bases from V and 0 bases from J, leaving 13 bases between. The CDR3 sequence is 15 residues long. Germline V gives CDR1 LNHDA, CDR2 SQIVND (reference sequence). DNA for the CDR3: TGTGCCAGTATCCCGAGGACAGATAGCAATCAGCCCCAGCATTTT. Residues: CASIPRTDSNQPQHF.

The chain joins TRBV11-2 to TRBJ1-2; TRBD1 might be the D (6 bases). Trimming cost V 3 bases and J 4 bases, with 9 bases left between them. This CDR3 comprises 13 residues. In germline, CDR1 is SGHAT, CDR2 FQNNGV. The CDR3 protein is CASSFTGIYGYTF. The CDR3 region has the DNA TGTGCCAGCAGCTTTACAGGGATCTATGGCTACACCTTC.

The rearrangement links TRBV7-2 to TRBJ2-5; 7 nucleotides align to TRBD2. This CDR3 has 18 residues. The ends lost 1 base at V and 1 base at J; junction bases unmatched: 12. CDR1 is SGHTA, CDR2 FQGNSA, per germline. For the CDR3, the DNA is TGTGCCAGCAGCTTAGTTGGGCTACCGGGGGGACTCCAAGAGACCCAGTACTTC. Translated, it gives CASSLVGLPGGLQETQYF.

The sample holds a few counts of this clone. The rearrangement links TRBV15 to TRBJ1-2; 8 positions agree with TRBD1. Germline-derived CDR1 and CDR2 are LNHNV and YYDKDF (reference sequence). CDR3 length: 15 amino acids. J lost 6 bases, V lost 2 bases, and 8 bases had no gene match. In DNA, the CDR3 is TGTGCCACCAGCAGAACCATGGACAGGGAGCATGGCTACACCTTC. Its translation is CATSRTMDREHGYTF.

The rearrangement joins TRBV7-2 to TRBJ2-2, with a tentative D call TRBD1 (5 bases). The germline gives CDR1 SGHTA, CDR2 FQGNSA. The CDR3 extends over 14 amino acids. Trimming removed 4 bases at V and 5 bases at J, with 11 bases between. Here the CDR3 DNA reads TGTGCCAGCAGCTCCCAGGCAGGGACCGGGGAGCTGTTTTTT. Translating gives CASSSQAGTGELFF.

The genes are TRBV9 and TRBJ2-3; 12 positions agree with TRBD2. Germline V CDR1 and CDR2: SGDLS, YYNGEE. CDR3 length: 15 amino acids. V lost 0 bases and J lost 10; bases outside the gene matches: 6. CDR3 sequence (DNA): TGTGCCAGCAGCGTAGGGACTAGCGGGGTTGTAGCGCAGTATTTT. Translated: CASSVGTSGVVAQYF.

The J gene is TRBJ1-1, the V gene TRBV5-1; TRBD1 matches 12 bases. This CDR3 spans 14 amino acids. Per germline, CDR1 SGHRS and CDR2 YFSETQ. The J segment lost 7 bases and the V segment lost 4 bases, leaving 5 bases of the junction unmatched. CDR3 amino acids: CASSQGTGGSEAFF. The CDR3 DNA follows: TGCGCCAGCAGCCAAGGGACAGGGGGCAGTGAAGCTTTCTTT.

The V call is TRBV18, the J call TRBJ1-5; 7 bases align to TRBD1. This CDR3 spans 13 amino acids. Germline CDR1 reads KGHSH; CDR2 reads LQKENI. The ends lost 6 bases at V and 7 bases at J; junction bases unmatched: 6. The CDR3 protein is CASSDREQQPQHF. The CDR3 coding sequence is TGTGCCAGCTCCGACAGGGAGCAGCAGCCCCAGCATTTT. Full variable domain (rest looked up from reference TRBV18 and TRBJ1-5): NAGVMQNPRHLVRRRGQEARLRCSPMKGHSHVYWYRQLPEEGLKFMVYLQKENIIDESGMPKERFSAEFPKEGPSILRIQQVVRGDSAAYFCASSDREQQPQHFGDGTRLSIL.

This chain uses TRBV19 with TRBJ2-5, with D tentatively TRBD2 (7 bases). Germline assignment: CDR1 LNHDA and CDR2 SQIVND (reference sequence). The CDR3 consists of 15 residues. V lost 3 bases and J lost 3, with 14 bases in between. The CDR3: CASSILRGGEETQYF. CDR3 DNA sequence: TGTGCCAGTAGTATTTTGAGGGGGGGCGAAGAGACCCAGTACTTC.

The chain has TRBV4-3 and TRBJ1-2; 8 positions agree with TRBD1. The CDR3 is 16 amino acids. Trimming at V came to 3 bases and at J to 1 base, leaving 7 bases not matched to a gene. CDR1 is LGHNA and CDR2 is YSLEER in the germline V gene. CDR3 nucleotide sequence: TGCGCCAGCAGCCAGACCGGGACAGGATATAACTATGGCTACACCTTC. It is translated as CASSQTGTGYNYGYTF.

V and J are TRBV5-6 and TRBJ1-1; maybe TRBD1 (5 bases). CDR1 and CDR2 (germline): SGHDT, YYEEEE. V was shortened by 8 bases and J by 7 bases, with 21 bases between the two germline ends. There are 14 residues in the CDR3. CDR3 DNA sequence: TGTGCCAGTTTCCCAACGCCAGGGACTAATGAAGCTTTCTTT. It specifies CASFPTPGTNEAFF.

This CDR3 is CASSRGAKQPQHF. The CDR3 DNA reads as TGTGCCAGCAGCCGGGGGGCGAAACAGCCCCAGCATTTT. This chain links TRBV6-5 with TRBJ1-5, with a possible D match to TRBD1 (6 bases). With 6 bases removed from V and 7 bases from J, the gap between germline ends came to 13 bases. The CDR3 loop spans 13 amino acids. Per germline, CDR1 MNHEY and CDR2 SVGAGI.

V and J are TRBV19 and TRBJ1-1; TRBD1 is a possible D gene (5 bases). CDR1 LNHDA and CDR2 SQIVND come from the germline V gene (reference sequence). Trimming shortened V by 0 bases and J by 4 bases, and 12 bases separated the two germline ends. The CDR3 has 15 residues. CDR3 coding DNA: TGTGCCAGTAGTATAGAGCGGGGAGGGACCACTGAAGCTTTCTTT. Translated: CASSIERGGTTEAFF.

The gene calls are TRBV19 and TRBJ2-6; D perhaps matches TRBD1 (6 bases). The CDR3 runs 15 residues. Looked up from germline, CDR1 is LNHDA and CDR2 is SQIVND (reference sequence). V shed 1 base and J shed 3 bases, with 7 bases lying between them. The CDR3 region is CASSIGTVGANVLTF. The CDR3 coding sequence is TGTGCCAGTAGTATAGGGACAGTTGGGGCCAACGTCCTGACTTTC.

The chain employs TRBV5-6 and TRBJ1-2; TRBD1 matches 9 bases. The length of the CDR3 is 16 residues. Germline values: CDR1 SGHDT, CDR2 YYEEEE. The trim removed 0 bases at V and 8 bases at J, leaving 11 bases unmatched. The CDR3 reads CASSLDQGTGSSGYTF. CDR3 nucleotides: TGTGCCAGCAGCTTGGACCAAGGGACAGGGTCGAGCGGCTACACCTTC.

The chain links TRBV7-9 to TRBJ2-7; 9 positions agree with TRBD2. CDR1 is SEHNR, CDR2 FQNEAQ, per germline (reference sequence). The CDR3 contains 13 residues. Trimming at V came to 4 bases and at J to 4 bases, leaving 2 bases not matched to a gene. This CDR3 reads CASSSSGNYEQYF. Here the CDR3 DNA reads TGTGCCAGCAGCTCTAGCGGGAATTACGAGCAGTACTTC.